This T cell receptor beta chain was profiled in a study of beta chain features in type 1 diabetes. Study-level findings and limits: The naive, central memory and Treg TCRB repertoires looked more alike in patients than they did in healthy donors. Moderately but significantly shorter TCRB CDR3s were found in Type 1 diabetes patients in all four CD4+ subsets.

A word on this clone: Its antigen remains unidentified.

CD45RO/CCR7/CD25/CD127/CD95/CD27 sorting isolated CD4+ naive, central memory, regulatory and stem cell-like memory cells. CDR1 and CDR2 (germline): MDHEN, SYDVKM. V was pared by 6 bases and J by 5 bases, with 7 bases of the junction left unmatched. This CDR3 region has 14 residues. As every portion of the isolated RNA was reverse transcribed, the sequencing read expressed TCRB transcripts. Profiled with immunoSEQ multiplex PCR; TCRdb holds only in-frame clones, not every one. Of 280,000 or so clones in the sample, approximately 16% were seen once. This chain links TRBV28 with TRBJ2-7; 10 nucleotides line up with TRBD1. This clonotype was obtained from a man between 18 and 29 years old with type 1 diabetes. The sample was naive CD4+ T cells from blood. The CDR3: CASRDPTGGHEQYF. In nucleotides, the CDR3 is TGTGCCAGCAGGGACCCGACAGGGGGCCACGAGCAGTACTTC.